A selection of T cell receptor beta chains follows, all from one sample in a study of CD8 T cells in ankylosing spondylitis. TCRdb re-called the 5' RACE reads through MiXCR, storing one row per CDR3 protein. This sample has 250,000 or so distinct CDR3 sequences, with over 9.5% found just once. Input material: blood, either unsorted or a sorted T cell fraction (not recorded which). The receptors originated from a male donor with ankylosing spondylitis or in good health (not recorded which). Each CDR3 is given with its conserved first and last residue. The order of the fields is CDR3 length, clone size, D gene, V gene, J gene, CDR3 protein, CDR3 DNA. D genes are given only for firm matches. Expanded clones get a size class; other rows say once, few or many, or leave the size out.

>14|few|TRBD1|TRBV7-9|TRBJ2-7
CASSFGTGGAMQYF
TGTGCCAGCAGCTTTGGGACAGGGGGCGCTATGCAGTACTTC
>14|many|TRBD1|TRBV7-2|TRBJ1-5
CASSPGTGYQPQHF
TGTGCCAGCAGCCCTGGGACAGGGTATCAGCCCCAGCATTTT
>16|few|NA|TRBV7-9|TRBJ1-2
CASRPDRGPHNYGYTF
TGTGCCAGCAGACCCGACAGAGGCCCTCATAACTATGGCTACACCTTC
>17|NA|TRBD1|TRBV10-3|TRBJ1-5
CAISDRAQDRVGQPQHF
TGTGCCATCAGTGACCGTGCCCAGGACAGGGTGGGCCAGCCCCAGCATTTT
>13|few|NA|TRBV7-9|TRBJ2-5
CASSPPTYKTQYF
TGTGCCAGCAGCCCTCCCACATACAAGACCCAGTACTTC
>15|few|TRBD1|TRBV6-5|TRBJ1-4
CASSYWAGGSEKLFF
TGTGCCAGCAGTTACTGGGCAGGGGGTAGCGAAAAACTGTTTTTT
>14|many|TRBD2|TRBV7-2|TRBJ2-2
CASSLSGRTGELFF
TGTGCCAGCTCCCTTAGCGGGAGAACCGGGGAGCTGTTTTTT
>14|many|NA|TRBV5-1|TRBJ1-2
CASSSLTFLGGYTF
TGCGCCAGCAGCTCTCTGACCTTCCTGGGAGGCTACACCTTC
>14|many|NA|TRBV5-1|TRBJ2-2
CASSLVGQNGELFF
TGCGCCAGCAGCTTGGTAGGCCAGAACGGGGAGCTGTTTTTT
>16|many|NA|TRBV27|TRBJ2-5
CASSLSGGRGFETQYF
TGTGCCAGCAGTTTATCGGGGGGCCGCGGGTTTGAGACCCAGTACTTC
>14|many|NA|TRBV11-2|TRBJ2-1
CAVPGGVGDNEQFF
TGTGCCGTCCCAGGGGGGGTTGGTGACAATGAGCAGTTCTTC
>15|few|NA|TRBV20-1|TRBJ2-3
CSARGSVTGSDTQYF
TGCAGTGCTAGAGGGAGTGTCACCGGCTCAGATACGCAGTATTTT
>17|many|NA|TRBV11-2|TRBJ1-6
CASSPGTGSSYNSPLHF
TGTGCCAGCAGCCCGGGCACCGGGAGCTCCTATAATTCACCCCTCCACTTT
>16|many|TRBD2|TRBV20-1|TRBJ2-1
CSASGLAGGPENEQFF
TGCAGTGCTAGTGGTTTAGCGGGAGGGCCGGAGAATGAGCAGTTCTTC
>15|many|NA|TRBV7-2|TRBJ2-5
CASSLGGANQETQYF
TGTGCCAGCAGCTTAGGAGGGGCGAACCAAGAGACCCAGTACTTC
>15|few|NA|TRBV7-2|TRBJ1-2
CASSLDRAFNYGYTF
TGTGCCAGCAGCTTAGACAGGGCGTTCAACTATGGCTACACCTTC
>15|many|NA|TRBV4-2|TRBJ1-1
CASSPSLGVNTEAFF
TGTGCCAGCAGCCCCTCGTTGGGGGTTAACACTGAAGCTTTCTTT
>12|many|NA|TRBV24-1|TRBJ2-5
CATSPGTETQYF
TGTGCCACCAGTCCGGGGACAGAGACCCAGTACTTC
>13|many|NA|TRBV18|TRBJ2-5
CASSPSQQETQYF
TGTGCCAGCTCACCGTCCCAGCAAGAGACCCAGTACTTC
>15|many|TRBD2|TRBV5-1|TRBJ2-3
CASSLAGGTTDTQYF
TGCGCCAGCAGCTTGGCCGGGGGGACCACAGATACGCAGTATTTT
>13|many|NA|TRBV5-1|TRBJ1-4
CASSQDPPKGLFF
TGCGCCAGCAGCCAGGACCCTCCAAAAGGACTGTTTTTT
>15|NA|NA|TRBV10-2|TRBJ2-7
CASSENRGLANEQYF
TGCGCCAGCAGTGAGAATCGAGGGCTAGCTAACGAGCAGTACTTC
>17|NA|NA|TRBV12-3/TRBV12-4|TRBJ2-3
CASSFIGVSIGTDTQYF
TGTGCCAGCAGTTTCATCGGCGTTTCTATTGGCACAGATACGCAGTATTTT
>15|many|NA|TRBV12-3/TRBV12-4|TRBJ1-2
CASRGLTEVEYGYTF
TGTGCCAGCAGGGGACTGACTGAGGTTGAGTATGGCTACACCTTC
>16|many|NA|TRBV5-6|TRBJ2-3
CASSWGEGVGQDTQYF
TGTGCCAGCAGCTGGGGTGAGGGGGTGGGTCAAGATACGCAGTATTTT
>12|NA|NA|TRBV7-9|TRBJ2-1
CASSQGAARRFF
TGTGCCAGCAGCCAAGGGGCCGCGAGGAGGTTCTTC
>15|many|NA|TRBV20-1|TRBJ2-3
CSATPGSGKTDTQYF
TGCAGTGCTACCCCGGGTAGCGGTAAGACAGATACGCAGTATTTT
>15|many|TRBD1|TRBV6-1|TRBJ1-1
CASNKQGEMNTEAFF
TGTGCCAGCAACAAACAGGGGGAAATGAACACTGAAGCTTTCTTT
>14|many|NA|TRBV20-1|TRBJ2-1
CSAPTPSSYNEQFF
TGCAGTGCCCCTACACCGAGCTCCTACAATGAGCAGTTCTTC
>13|NA|NA|TRBV30|TRBJ1-2
CVWSVSGNYGYTF
TGTGTCTGGAGTGTATCGGGGAACTATGGCTACACCTTC
>16|many|TRBD2|TRBV4-1|TRBJ2-7
CASSQGGDLRLGEQYF
TGCGCCAGCAGCCAGGGGGGGGACCTTAGGCTGGGCGAGCAGTACTTC
>12|many|NA|TRBV3-1|TRBJ2-7
CASSQQGGEQYF
TGTGCCAGCAGCCAACAGGGGGGCGAGCAGTACTTC
>18|NA|TRBD2|TRBV3-1|TRBJ2-7
CASCQVDLWTSGSYEQYF
TGTGCCTCCTGCCAAGTAGATTTGTGGACTAGCGGATCCTACGAGCAGTACTTC
>13|many|NA|TRBV5-1|TRBJ1-1
CASTLNRDTEAFF
TGCGCCAGCACCCTTAACCGGGACACTGAAGCTTTCTTT
>13|many|NA|TRBV20-1|TRBJ1-6
CSAREQLDSPLHF
TGCAGTGCTAGAGAACAGCTTGATTCACCCCTCCACTTT
>17|NA|TRBD2|TRBV20-1|TRBJ2-1
CSARDVRLAGGYNEQFF
TGCAGTGCTAGAGATGTCAGACTAGCGGGAGGGTACAATGAGCAGTTCTTC
>16|few|NA|TRBV7-9|TRBJ1-5
CASSSGMGESNQPQHF
TGTGCCAGCAGCTCAGGGATGGGAGAAAGCAATCAGCCCCAGCATTTT
>13|many|TRBD1|TRBV6-1|TRBJ1-1
CASDLDRVTEAFF
TGTGCCAGCGACCTCGACAGGGTAACTGAAGCTTTCTTT
>14|many|TRBD2|TRBV29-1|TRBJ2-7
CSVVLREGLYEQYF
TGCAGCGTTGTACTACGGGAGGGCCTATACGAGCAGTACTTC
>18|many|NA|TRBV6-1|TRBJ1-5
CASSTSGTKWGSNQPQHF
TGTGCCAGCAGCACCTCGGGGACTAAATGGGGTAGCAATCAGCCCCAGCATTTT
>14|few|NA|TRBV6-1|TRBJ2-5
CASSPGRASETQYF
TGTGCCAGCAGTCCCGGTCGGGCGTCGGAGACCCAGTACTTC
>15|many|NA|TRBV5-6|TRBJ2-7
CASSRGRTASGEQYF
TGTGCCAGCAGCAGGGGACGGACGGCCTCTGGAGAGCAGTACTTC
>14|many|NA|TRBV20-1|TRBJ1-5
CSARAIRGTQPQHF
TGCAGTGCTCGGGCCATTCGGGGGACTCAGCCCCAGCATTTT
>15|NA|NA|TRBV5-1|TRBJ2-7
CASTPRGDGSDEQYF
TGCGCCAGCACTCCCAGGGGGGATGGATCGGACGAGCAGTACTTC
>13|many|NA|TRBV3-1|TRBJ1-2
CASSPSYSGDYTF
TGTGCCAGCAGCCCCTCGTACAGCGGAGACTACACCTTC
>17|NA|TRBD1|TRBV7-9|TRBJ1-5
CASSLGGGTGGNQPQHF
TGTGCCAGCAGCTTAGGGGGGGGGACAGGGGGCAATCAGCCCCAGCATTTT
>13|few|NA|TRBV10-3|TRBJ1-1
CAISTDRNTEAFF
TGTGCCATAAGTACCGACAGGAACACTGAAGCTTTCTTT
>14|many|TRBD1|TRBV5-1|TRBJ2-1
CASSSPRQGSEQFF
TGCGCCAGCAGCTCCCCAAGACAGGGAAGTGAGCAGTTCTTC
>14|many|NA|TRBV29-1|TRBJ1-1
CSVVGQGRNTEAFF
TGCAGCGTTGTCGGGCAGGGGAGGAACACTGAAGCTTTCTTT
>14|many|TRBD1|TRBV27|TRBJ1-2
CASSPDRGWIGYTF
TGTGCCAGCAGCCCCGACAGGGGGTGGATCGGCTACACCTTC
>16|few|TRBD2|TRBV5-4|TRBJ2-5
CASSSPGLAAQETQYF
TGTGCCAGCAGCTCGCCGGGACTAGCGGCCCAAGAGACCCAGTACTTC
>14|many|NA|TRBV20-1|TRBJ1-1
CSASIGARNTEAFF
TGCAGTGCTAGTATAGGGGCGAGGAACACTGAAGCTTTCTTT
>18|many|NA|TRBV21-1|TRBJ2-4
CASSKIGTGALAKNIQYF
TGTGCCAGCAGCAAAATTGGGACAGGGGCCTTAGCCAAAAACATTCAGTACTTC